This TCR beta chain was profiled in a study of immune reconstitution after stem cell transplant in scleroderma (dated by TCRdb to the late 2010s). The CDR3, from cysteine to phenylalanine, totals 16 residues. Only CDR3 DNA is held: 48 bases, read in frame from base 1. Trimming at the junction amounts to 1 base on V and 1 base on J, and the germline ends lie 13 bases apart. CDR1 MGHRA and CDR2 YSYEKL were looked up in the germline V gene. Libraries were built with RT-PCR. Sequencing relied on an Illumina MiSeq. In TCRdb, the public reads were trimmed at Q25 with fastp and aligned with MiXCR, with productive beta chains retained. CDR3 protein sequences are deduplicated, and each keeps its most common genes and DNA. In this sample the table shows around 6,000 distinct CDR3 sequences, under 8.5% of which occur a single time. Together, the top ten hold 10% of the sample. This clonotype was detected only a few times. Its target antigen remains unknown. The input lacks base qualities; no much larger clone sits a single base away.

This clonotype was obtained from a male donor with systemic sclerosis. The receptor chain draws on TRBV4-1 and TRBJ2-5; the D region is possibly TRBD1 or TRBD2, each matching across 6 bases. The sample here was taken before or after autologous hematopoietic stem cell transplantation (not recorded which). The CDR3 in this case is CASSQVGGTTQETQYF. The bases are TGCGCCAGCAGCCAAGTTGGGGGGACAACCCAAGAGACCCAGTACTTC.